This T cell receptor (beta chain) is drawn from a study of CD8 T cells in ankylosing spondylitis (dated by TCRdb to 2016 to 2017). As for the study more broadly: T cell receptor beta repertoires were profiled in healthy donors and ankylosing spondylitis patients so that disease-linked TCR variants could be found. In total, the full study cohort was made up of 100 to 140 healthy donors and about two dozen ankylosing spondylitis patients. Peripheral blood was sampled, and synovial fluid was also collected from ankylosing spondylitis patients. The research as a whole found: Some motif variants were previously reported in synovial fluid and blood of reactive arthritis patients, suggesting common disease-initiation mechanisms. Blood from ankylosing spondylitis patients appeared to be characterized by a TCR beta motif made up of fewer than ten highly homologous amino acid variants. In peripheral blood, the disease-linked clones were found at relatively low frequencies and had a CD8+ phenotype. Significant enrichment of the disease-linked clones was reported in matched synovial fluid samples from ankylosing spondylitis patients.

The sequencing machine was an Illumina MiSeq. TCR beta libraries were prepared by quantitative 5'-RACE with molecular barcodes. The authors' analysis ran thus. A new computational method, built on a probabilistic model of VDJ rearrangement, was used to identify disease-linked TCR variants. TCRdb's own reprocessing of the public reads used fastp at Q25 and MiXCR and kept productive beta chains. Each CDR3 protein gets just one entry, which takes the most common genes and DNA from the rows behind it. These V and J calls rely on TCRdb rather than the paper's analysis. The sample profile shows around 22,000 distinct CDR3 sequences; 13% of them were found once. The top ten constitute under 40% of the sample. Trimming takes 9 bases off V and 5 bases off J; junction bases not matched to a gene: 3. The CDR3 runs 13 residues from the cysteine to the phenylalanine. The retained sequence is limited to the CDR3, 39 bases, with the frame set at the first base. Looking up the germline V gene yields CDR1 MDHEN and CDR2 SYDVKM.

This clonotype showed up just a few times. The target of this receptor is not known. Base qualities are not at hand, and no much larger clone is one base apart. The chain couples TRBV28 to TRBJ2-7; TRBD2 lines up with 14 middle nucleotides. This receptor was obtained from a male donor with ankylosing spondylitis or in good health (not recorded which). Sequenced sample: blood. The bases are TGTGCCAGTGGGACTAGCGGGAGCCACGAGCAGTACTTC. Its product reads: CASGTSGSHEQYF. Full variable domain (CDR3 extended with the reference TRBV28 and TRBJ2-7 proteins): DVKVTQSSRYLVKRTGEKVFLECVQDMDHENMFWYRQDPGLGLRLIYFSYDVKMKEKGDIPEGYSVSREKKERFSLILESASTNQTSMYLCASGTSGSHEQYFGPGTRLTVT.